This TCR beta chain is drawn from a study of brain T cells in children with intractable seizures. Germline CDR1 SGHTS, CDR2 YDEGEE. Trimming took 0 bases from V and 5 from J, leaving 14 bases between them. The CDR3 contains 15 residues. In its sample, this clone is medium-sized. Method: immunoSEQ multiplex PCR; TCRdb's copy keeps in-frame clones and lacks some. The sample consists of around 41,000 clones, around 90% of them appearing once. Sequencing was performed on peripheral blood, taken at surgery. The sequence came from a girl aged 2-10 years with tuberous sclerosis and intractable seizures. The chain is built from TRBV5-8 and TRBJ1-2, with D possibly matching TRBD1 (5 bases). CDR3 loop: CASSLAAGSGYGYTF. CDR3 bases: TGTGCCAGCAGCTTGGCGGCAGGATCAGGGTATGGCTACACCTTC.